The clone carrying this TCR beta chain occurred a few times. Antigen: not known. CDR3 and TCR beta VDJ profiling relied on genomic DNA as the template. TCRdb re-called the reads with MiXCR, one entry per CDR3 protein. The sample records around 210,000 distinct CDR3 sequences, more than 55% being singletons. V gave up 0 bases and J gave up 9 bases, with 9 bases separating them. This CDR3 has 12 residues. Germline loops: CDR1 SGHDT, CDR2 YYEEEE. This sample was taken from a study of CD8+CD57+ T cells in acquired aplastic anemia. Study-wide background: Mean yield of DNA from sorted CD4+ and CD8+ cells was about 3.2 ug. Overall study findings and caveats: Any difference that existed in CD8+ Simpson's diversity between patients and controls was not significant.

Patients chosen for sequencing had CD8+CD57+ cells that had expanded, as shown by flow cytometry. The sample consisted of sorted CD4+, CD8+, or CD8+CD57+ T cells (not recorded which) from PBMCs. This chain connects TRBV5-6 to TRBJ1-1; maybe TRBD1 (6 bases). The source is a human donor with aplastic anemia. The CDR3 DNA follows: TGTGCCAGCAGCTTGGAGGGGGTAAAAGCTTTCTTT. This codes for CASSLEGVKAFF.